A single T cell receptor beta chain is shown here with its context. Its cognate antigen is unknown. Repertoires were generated with immunoSEQ multiplex PCR, while TCRdb's copy carries only in-frame clones and drops some. Of about 140,000 clones listed, roughly 92% are singletons. The data originate from a study of T cell responses to AZD1222 COVID-19 vaccine. Germline CDR1 is SGHVS and CDR2 is FQNEAQ. The CDR3 covers 15 residues. V lost 0 bases and J lost 0, with 8 bases in between. Study-wide results and limits: Unmutated regions of variants are reportedly targeted by nearly half of spike-specific TCRs. Researchers took repertoire samples only after the peak T cell response had come. Most donors were white British, females outnumbered males, and clonal diversity was possibly underestimated.

The sequenced sample was peripheral blood, obtained 28 days after the second AZD1222 dose. The receptor comes from an adult who received the AZD1222 COVID-19 vaccine. The genes are TRBV7-8 and TRBJ1-1, with D unclear. CDR3 protein: CASSLAVPLNTEAFF. CDR3 sequence (DNA): TGTGCCAGCAGCTTAGCGGTACCCCTGAACACTGAAGCTTTCTTT.